Listed below are T cell receptor beta chains from one sample, sequenced in a study of CD8 T cells in ankylosing spondylitis. MiXCR was run by TCRdb on the 5' RACE reads, yielding one entry per CDR3 protein. The sample includes fewer than 550,000 distinct CDR3 sequences, about 5.2% of them seen just once. The sample consisted of blood, either unsorted or a sorted T cell fraction (not recorded which). The receptors were sampled from a male donor with ankylosing spondylitis. Both conserved end residues are part of each CDR3. The order of the fields is D gene, J gene, V gene, clone size, CDR3 DNA, CDR3 protein. D genes are given only for firm matches. Where a row states a size, it is once, few, many or the class of an expanded clone; other rows omit it.

NA,TRBJ1-2,TRBV20-1,many,TGCAGTGCTCACGGGGGGACGAGTAGCAACTATGGCTACACCTTC,CSAHGGTSSNYGYTF
NA,TRBJ2-2,TRBV20-1,few,TGCAGTGTGGGATCGTCGAACACCGGGGAGCTGTTTTTT,CSVGSSNTGELFF
NA,TRBJ1-2,TRBV5-1,many,TGCGCCAGCAGTTTGAATGAGAACTATGGCTACACCTTC,CASSLNENYGYTF
NA,TRBJ1-2,TRBV5-1,many,TGCGCCAGCAGCCTGGCAGGGATCTACACCTTC,CASSLAGIYTF
TRBD1,TRBJ1-1,TRBV12-3/TRBV12-4,many,TGTGCCAGCATTCCTTTCGGACAGGGCAGTGAAGCTTTCTTT,CASIPFGQGSEAFF
TRBD1,TRBJ2-1,TRBV24-1,many,TGTGCCACCAGTGATTTAACCGGGACAGGGAAGGGCAATGAGCAGTTCTTC,CATSDLTGTGKGNEQFF
NA,TRBJ2-2,TRBV6-2/TRBV6-3,NA,TGTGCCAGCAGTTATGGGCCCAGTCTGGCCGGGGAGCTGTTTTTT,CASSYGPSLAGELFF
TRBD1,TRBJ2-5,TRBV5-1,many,TGCGCCAGCAGCAGGGACAGGGAAGGAGAGACCCAGTACTTC,CASSRDREGETQYF
TRBD2,TRBJ2-7,TRBV27,many,TGTGCCAGCAGTTTATCCGGGGGGGTGGCCTACGAGCAGTACTTC,CASSLSGGVAYEQYF
TRBD2,TRBJ2-7,TRBV29-1,many,TGCAGCGTTGAAGTCCCCGGGACTAGCGGAATGATCTACGAGCAGTACTTC,CSVEVPGTSGMIYEQYF
NA,TRBJ2-2,TRBV5-1,many,TGCGCCAGCAGCTTCACCACCGGGGAGCTGTTTTTT,CASSFTTGELFF
NA,TRBJ2-2,TRBV25-1,many,TGTGCCAGCAGTGAAAGCGGAGACACCGGGGAGCTGTTTTTT,CASSESGDTGELFF
TRBD1,TRBJ2-1,TRBV9,few,TGTGCCAGCAGCACACTGGGACAGGGTTCCTACAATGAGCAGTTCTTC,CASSTLGQGSYNEQFF
NA,TRBJ2-1,TRBV24-1,many,TGTGCCACCAGTGAAAGGGGTAACTACAATGAGCAGTTCTTC,CATSERGNYNEQFF
TRBD1,TRBJ2-3,TRBV5-1,many,TGCGCCAGCAGCATTAGGACAGGGGGAGGCACAGATACGCAGTATTTT,CASSIRTGGGTDTQYF
NA,TRBJ2-3,TRBV21-1,NA,TGTGCCAGCAGCTCGATGGACTTACTCCTAAGCACAGATACGCAGTATTTT,CASSSMDLLLSTDTQYF
NA,TRBJ2-7,TRBV29-1,NA,TGCAGCGTTGCCGTGTCCTACGAGCGGTACTTC,CSVAVSYERYF
TRBD1,TRBJ2-1,TRBV5-1,many,TGCGCCAGCAGCTTAACAGGGGGAGAGTACAATGAGCAGTTCTTC,CASSLTGGEYNEQFF
TRBD1,TRBJ2-1,TRBV5-1,many,TGCGCCAGCAGGGACAGGGGGGACCCCTCCTACAATGAGCAGTTCTTC,CASRDRGDPSYNEQFF
TRBD2,TRBJ2-4,TRBV7-9,many,TGTGCCAGCAGCTTCCTCAGCGGGGGCCCGATCCTTCAGTACTTC,CASSFLSGGPILQYF
NA,TRBJ1-6,TRBV27,many,TGTGCCAGCAGTTTAGGTCGTAATTCACCCCTCCACTTT,CASSLGRNSPLHF
NA,TRBJ1-2,TRBV7-2,NA,TGTGCCAGCAGCTTAGCGGGAATCGGTGGCTACACCTTC,CASSLAGIGGYTF
NA,TRBJ1-5,TRBV6-1,many,TGTGCCAGCAGTGAAGGCACGGAAATTCAGCCCCAGCATTTT,CASSEGTEIQPQHF
NA,TRBJ2-7,TRBV5-1,many,TGCGCCAGCAGCTTGTCGAGGGGCCGGGTCTCCTACGAGCAGTACTTC,CASSLSRGRVSYEQYF
TRBD2,TRBJ2-3,TRBV5-1,many,TGCGCCAGCAGCTTGGGACTAGCGTTTAGTACAGATACGCAGTATTTT,CASSLGLAFSTDTQYF
NA,TRBJ2-7,TRBV29-1,many,TGCAGCGTTGAGGGGACGGCCTCCTACGAGCAGTACTTC,CSVEGTASYEQYF
NA,TRBJ1-2,TRBV27,many,TGTGCCAGCAGCCCAACAAGTAGGGGGAGATCGCCGGTGGGTGGCTACACCTTC,CASSPTSRGRSPVGGYTF
TRBD1,TRBJ1-2,TRBV5-4,many,TGTGCCAGCAGCTTCGGAGTTGACAGGGGCGGAGGCTACACCTTC,CASSFGVDRGGGYTF
NA,TRBJ2-7,TRBV6-5,many,TGTGCCAGCAGTTACGGTCTAGTCACCTACGAGCAGTACTTC,CASSYGLVTYEQYF
NA,TRBJ2-5,TRBV29-1,NA,TGCAGCGTTGAAGATCATGCAGGGCGAGAGACCCAGTACTTC,CSVEDHAGRETQYF
NA,TRBJ2-6,TRBV29-1,many,TGCAGCGTTGAATATTTCTCTGGGGCCAACGTCCTGACTTTC,CSVEYFSGANVLTF
NA,TRBJ2-2,TRBV20-1,many,TGCAGTGCTAGACTCTCCCGGGACACCTACACCGGGGAGCTGTTTTTT,CSARLSRDTYTGELFF
NA,TRBJ1-4,TRBV7-9,many,TGTGCCAGCAGGGGAGGGGCGCGCTTCGGAAAACTGTTTTTT,CASRGGARFGKLFF
NA,TRBJ2-1,TRBV20-1,NA,TGCAGTGGGAGCCTGGGTGCGGACTACAATGAGCAGTTCTTC,CSGSLGADYNEQFF
TRBD1,TRBJ2-7,TRBV7-9,many,TGTGCCAGCAGCTTAACAGGACAGGGAACGGGGGAGCAGTACTTC,CASSLTGQGTGEQYF
TRBD2,TRBJ2-1,TRBV27,many,TGTGCCAGCAGTTTCATGACTAGCGGGGGAAATGAGCAGTTCTTC,CASSFMTSGGNEQFF
NA,TRBJ1-2,TRBV15,many,TGTGCCACCAGCGGCTATAGGGGGGCTAACTATGGCTACACCTTC,CATSGYRGANYGYTF
NA,TRBJ2-2,TRBV7-2,many,TGTGCCAGCAGCCCCCAGGGGAACGCCGGGGAGCTGTTTTTT,CASSPQGNAGELFF
NA,TRBJ2-3,TRBV27,many,TGTGCCAGCAGTTTAGCCGTTGGGCCAAACACAGATACGCAGTATTTT,CASSLAVGPNTDTQYF
NA,TRBJ2-7,TRBV29-1,many,TGCAGCGTTGTTAAGGGTTACGAGCAGTACTTC,CSVVKGYEQYF
NA,TRBJ2-2,TRBV5-6,many,TGTGCCAGCAGCCCATATGGGGTGTCGTACACCGGGGAGCTGTTTTTT,CASSPYGVSYTGELFF
NA,TRBJ2-6,TRBV7-2,few,TGTGCCAGCAGCTTAGCCTGGTGGCCTGGGGCCAACGTCCTGACTTTC,CASSLAWWPGANVLTF
NA,TRBJ1-2,TRBV6-5,many,TGTGCCAGCAGTTACTCGGGCAGCTCCTATGGCTACACCTTC,CASSYSGSSYGYTF
NA,TRBJ2-1,TRBV6-1,many,TGTGCCAGCAGCCGTGAGCGGACTTCCTACAATGAGCAGTTCTTC,CASSRERTSYNEQFF
NA,TRBJ1-1,TRBV15,many,TGTGCCACCAGCCGAAGAAGGACTGAAGCTTTCTTT,CATSRRRTEAFF
TRBD1,TRBJ1-5,TRBV27,few,TGTGCCAGCAGTCCGGGACAGTTGAGTCAGCCCCAGCATTTT,CASSPGQLSQPQHF
NA,TRBJ1-1,TRBV7-6,many,TGTGCCAGCAGCTTGCCGGGGAACACTGAAGCTTTCTTT,CASSLPGNTEAFF